Each of the 15 T cell receptor beta chains below was sequenced from the same sample in a study of naive and memory T cell subsets. An equimolar mix of two oligonucleotides served as the beta constant-region primer for TRBC1 and TRBC2. The ligated cDNA underwent four PCR rounds using SP2 and nested alpha and beta constant-region primers. MiXCR, applied by TCRdb to the UMI-ligation and nested PCR reads, yields one record per CDR3 protein. This table holds roughly 24,000 distinct CDR3 sequences, around 8.8% found once. Sequences were obtained from central memory CD8+ T cells from blood. Receptors originate from a human donor in good health.

This clonotype was seen a single time. J is TRBJ2-3 and V is TRBV21-1; TRBD2 is taken as the D call from the table, unchecked against the DNA. TRBV21-1 is a known pseudogene. CDR3 size: 15 residues. CDR3 in amino acids: CASSKMASSTDTQYF. In DNA form, the CDR3 reads TGTGCCAGCAGCAAAATGGCTAGCAGCACAGATACGCAGTATTTT.

The V call is TRBV7-2, the J call TRBJ2-1, with 7 bases identical to TRBD2. The CDR3 has 18 amino acids. Trimming removed 0 bases from V and 0 bases from J; junction bases left unmatched: 8. Germline V gene sequence: CDR1 SGHTA, CDR2 FQGNSA. The CDR3 coding sequence is TGTGCCAGCAGCTTAGCGGGAGGGTTGCCTAGCTCCTACAATGAGCAGTTCTTC. Protein product: CASSLAGGLPSSYNEQFF.

By sample fraction, this clonotype is medium-sized. V and J are TRBV5-4 and TRBJ2-1; D remains unclear. V shed 0 bases and J shed 4 bases, with 5 bases lying between them. Germline CDR1 and CDR2: SGHNT and YYREEE (reference sequence). The CDR3 sequence is 13 residues long. The CDR3 DNA reads as TGTGCCAGCAGCTTGGGTGGGTACAATGAGCAGTTCTTC. Translating gives CASSLGGYNEQFF. Full variable domain (missing parts from reference TRBV5-4 and TRBJ2-1): ETGVTQSPTHLIKTRGQQVTLRCSSQSGHNTVSWYQQALGQGPQFIFQYYREEENGRGNFPPRFSGLQFPNYSSELNVNALELDDSALYLCASSLGGYNEQFFGPGTRLTVL.

Notes on this clonotype: A much larger clone sits a single nucleotide away, making a read error possible. The chain has TRBV13 and TRBJ2-7; 8 bases align to TRBD2. The CDR3 runs 16 residues. The germline V gene encodes CDR1 PRHDT and CDR2 FYEKMQ (reference sequence). V was clipped by 4 bases and J by 3 bases; unmatched bases: 11. CDR3 loop: CASSSGLSGSFYEQYF. CDR3 sequence (DNA): TGTGCCAGCAGCTCAGGCCTAAGCGGGAGTTTCTACGAGCAGTACTTC.

This clonotype ranks as medium-sized. The chain links TRBV6-5 to TRBJ2-2, with unresolved D. Trimming took 0 bases from V and 5 from J, leaving 1 base between them. This CDR3 contains 12 residues. Germline V CDR1 and CDR2: MNHEY, SVGAGI. CDR3 coding DNA: TGTGCCAGCAGTTACTCGACCGGGGAGCTGTTTTTT. Amino acid sequence: CASSYSTGELFF.

V gene TRBV10-3 combines with J gene TRBJ2-2; D gene uncertain. V dropped 6 bases and J dropped 5 bases, with 4 bases sitting between them. CDR1 ENHRY and CDR2 SYGVKD come from the germline V gene. The CDR3 length is 11 residues. In nucleotides, the CDR3 is TGTGCCATCAGCCTAACCGGGGAGCTGTTTTTT. This encodes CAISLTGELFF.

V is TRBV27 and J is TRBJ2-7, with TRBD1 matching over 7 bases. Losses at the gene ends were 3 bases for V and 3 bases for J; bases not matched to a gene: 2. Germline loops: CDR1 MNHEY, CDR2 SMNVEV (reference sequence). This CDR3 is built from 13 residues. Written as DNA, the CDR3 is TGTGCCAGCAGTTTTAGGGGGCGCTACGAGCAGTACTTC. Residues: CASSFRGRYEQYF.

J is TRBJ1-2 and V is TRBV11-2, with unresolved D. V lost 5 bases and J 0 bases, leaving 13 bases between the germline ends. The CDR3 is 15 residues long. CDR1 is SGHAT and CDR2 is FQNNGV in the germline V gene. In nucleotides, the CDR3 is TGTGCCAGCAGCCAAAACGATGACCCTAACTATGGCTACACCTTC. Its protein product is CASSQNDDPNYGYTF.

By share, this clonotype ranks as medium-sized. The chain couples TRBV7-9 to TRBJ1-1; TRBD1 agrees at 8 bases. V trimming: 4 bases; J trimming: 1 base; junction bases outside the gene matches: 5. The CDR3 is 15 amino acids. Germline CDR1 is SEHNR and CDR2 is FQNEAQ (reference sequence). CDR3 DNA sequence: TGTGCCAGCAGCTCCCTTACAGGGGGGAACACTGAAGCTTTCTTT. Translating it yields CASSSLTGGNTEAFF.

This clonotype has just a few counts. The chain carries TRBV3-1 and TRBJ1-5, with 7 bases identical to TRBD1. J was trimmed by 5 bases and V by 3 bases; bases with no gene match: 7. The CDR3 has 15 amino acids. CDR1 LGHDT and CDR2 YNNKEL come from the germline V gene (reference sequence). The CDR3 sequence: CASSQGTGDHQPQHF. The CDR3 DNA reads as TGTGCCAGCAGCCAGGGTACAGGGGATCATCAGCCCCAGCATTTT.

A remark on this clonotype: A much larger clone sits a single nucleotide away, making a read error possible. The rearrangement links TRBV29-1 to TRBJ2-3, with 7 bases identical to TRBD1. CDR1 is SQVTM, CDR2 ANQGSEA, per germline. This CDR3 is 10 amino acids long. CDR3 DNA sequence: TGCAGCATTTGGTTAGGGGGCGGTTTCTTT. It encodes CSIWLGGGFF.

This clonotype has a handful of counts. The chain is built from TRBV7-3 and TRBJ2-7; 10 nucleotides align to TRBD1. The CDR3 length is 15 residues. Germline CDR1 reads SGHTA; CDR2 reads FQGTGA. J gave up 4 bases and V 5 bases, and 8 bases lay outside the gene matches. DNA of the CDR3: TGTGCCAGCAGCCCAGACGGGACAGGGGCGTACGAGCAGTACTTC. This codes for CASSPDGTGAYEQYF.

This clonotype has more than one count but fewer than ten. The rearrangement uses TRBV9 and TRBJ2-3, with TRBD1 matching 11 bases. This CDR3 has 15 residues. From germline, CDR1 is SGDLS and CDR2 YYNGEE. With 2 bases clipped from V and 5 bases from J, the junction kept 4 bases outside the gene matches. CDR3 bases: TGTGCCAGCAGCGTGGGACAGGGGGATGTAGATACGCAGTATTTT. Protein product: CASSVGQGDVDTQYF. The full variable domain, completed using reference TRBV9 and TRBJ2-3, is DSGVTQTPKHLITATGQRVTLRCSPRSGDLSVYWYQQSLDQGLQFLIQYYNGEERAKGNILERFSAQQFPDLHSELNLSSLELGDSALYFCASSVGQGDVDTQYFGPGTRLTVL.

This clonotype was seen many times. J is TRBJ2-6 and V is TRBV28; TRBD2 agrees at 7 bases. The germline V gene has CDR1 MDHEN and CDR2 SYDVKM. The V gene end was trimmed by 3 bases and the J gene end by 0 bases; junction bases not matched to a gene: 8. This CDR3 contains 18 residues. The CDR3 DNA sequence: TGTGCCAGCAGTTTTGAGCGGGAAGGTTACTCTGGGGCCAACGTCCTGACTTTC. Amino acids: CASSFEREGYSGANVLTF.

This clonotype was seen many times. V is TRBV6-5 and J is TRBJ1-1; a weak D match, TRBD1 (6 bases). This CDR3 is 15 amino acids long. Deletions cut 10 bases from V and 6 bases from J, with 24 bases between. CDR1 MNHEY and CDR2 SVGAGI come from the germline V gene. The CDR3 nucleotides read TGTGCCACCGAACAGGGTTCCATAGAGGCCGCTGAAGCTTTCTTT. As protein: CATEQGSIEAAEAFF.